This T cell receptor (beta chain) was retrieved from a study of shared clonotypes between healthy human individuals. Study findings and constraints: Depth was large, yet rarefaction showed that sorted-subset sequencing was incomplete.

Into CD45RA+ naive and CD45RA-negative memory subsets, the CD4+ cells were split. The repertoire was sequenced with immunoSEQ multiplex PCR; TCRdb's copy has only in-frame clones and lacks some. The sample contains 2 million to 3 million clones, 93% of which appear only once. Turning to this clone: Its antigen is not identified.

The CDR3 contains 17 residues. Per germline, CDR1 SGHVS and CDR2 FNYEAQ. The junction had 14 bases not matched to a gene; V was cut back by 5 bases and J by 4 bases. The chain recombines TRBV7-6 with TRBJ2-1; the match to TRBD2 covers 7 bases. The sample was naive CD4+ T cells from PBMCs. Regarding subset: CD45RA+ positively selected. The TCR comes from a man between 18 and 29 years old in good health. Some clones in this sample may be carry-over from other donors' samples. This CDR3 reads CASSPDIWGGTYNEQFF. CDR3 nucleotides: TGTGCCAGCAGCCCCGACATTTGGGGAGGGACTTACAATGAGCAGTTCTTC.